The TCR beta chain under discussion was sequenced for a study of blood T cell repertoires in COVID-19 (dated by TCRdb to about 2020). For the study in its entirety: Samples covering the acute and convalescent phases of COVID-19 were provided by collaborators in the United States, Italy and Spain. The material from the prospective study consisted of cDNA or gDNA derived from T cells, B-cell-depleted T cells, or PBMCs. The dataset comprised deeply sampled blood TCRbeta repertoires from subjects exposed to, actively infected with, or recovered from COVID-19. The repertoires were released in a freely available public database intended as a resource for research on the immune response to SARS-CoV-2. The samples were drawn from the first 160 participants of the ongoing ImmuneRACE study and from some 1,300 subjects provided by 6 global collaborators. The sample metadata nearly always contained a de-identified subject ID, COVID-19 status, age in years and sex. Where available, HLA class I and class II types were obtained from metadata supplied by the sample provider rather than from assay-based typing.

In regard to this clone: No antigen is known for it. There are no base qualities to consult, and no much larger clone falls within one base.

The paper as a whole reports these results and caveats: Clinical and demographic metadata were provided uncurated, with the amount varying by source and participant.

TCRbeta CDR3 regions were amplified from genomic DNA using the immunoSEQ Assay, a bias-controlled multiplex PCR. The authors' analysis ran thus. Within the assay, amplification of reference gene primers was used to estimate how many nucleated cells each sample contained. To quantify the absolute abundance of each unique TCRbeta CDR3 rearrangement, sequence reads were collapsed and filtered. For each sample, productive Simpson clonality was calculated as the square root of Simpson's diversity index across productive rearrangements. The clones in this table, taken by TCRdb from immuneACCESS, are in-frame only. Not every clone is retained; where verified, under half of the shortfall comes from an unresolved V gene, and the cause of the rest is unknown. V, J and clone size are those of that table, while D and trimming were read from the DNA. In all, the sample holds fewer than 90,000 clones, and roughly 71% of those were seen once. The top ten clonotypes cover approximately 15% of the sample.

One collaborating source in Seattle enrolled patients during active infection and followed them longitudinally through the course of disease. Collaborating institutions collected whole blood in K2EDTA tubes following their own protocols. For TCRbeta analysis, collaborator samples were shipped as frozen whole blood, as isolated PBMCs, or as DNA extracted from either sample type. The CDR3 contains 15 residues, cysteine and phenylalanine counted. Of all the DNA, just the CDR3 is kept, 45 bases in frame from base 1. CDR1 and CDR2, looked up from the germline V gene, are SGHAT and FQNNGV. V is pruned by 1 base and J by 1 base, leaving 1 base of the junction without a gene match.

The receptor comes from a man aged 60-69 years with COVID-19, enrolled during active disease. This receptor chain uses TRBV11-2 and TRBJ2-7; TRBD2 lines up with 10 middle nucleotides. Sequencing was done on a sample of peripheral blood. Read as DNA, the sequence is TGTGCCAGCAGCTTAGTAGCGGGAGGTTCCTACGAGCAGTACTTC. Its protein reads: CASSLVAGGSYEQYF.